The 32 T cell receptor beta chains reported below all come from one sample, sequenced in a study of T cell changes during pregnancy in multiple sclerosis. Method: immunoSEQ multiplex PCR; TCRdb's copy keeps in-frame clones and lacks some. The data show over 90,000 clones, 80% to 95% seen once. The sample was peripheral blood, taken after pregnancy. These receptors were collected from a female donor with multiple sclerosis, enrolled in a pregnancy study.

The chain recombines TRBV7-8 with TRBJ2-7; weak D call: TRBD1 (6 bases). Per the germline V gene, CDR1 is SGHVS and CDR2 is FQNEAQ. The CDR3 consists of 15 residues. Trimming shortened V by 3 bases and J by 0 bases, and 12 bases separated the two germline ends. In DNA form, the CDR3 reads TGTGCCAGCAGCTTTTGGCAGGGGATCTCCTACGAGCAGTACTTC. Its translation: CASSFWQGISYEQYF.

The gene calls are TRBV7-2 and TRBJ2-3; the D gene is possibly TRBD2 (5 bases). The CDR3 spans 17 residues. Germline lookup yields CDR1 SGHTA and CDR2 FQGNSA. Trimming cost V 4 bases and J 6 bases, with 23 bases left between them. CDR3 protein: CASSSPTTTSRADTQYF. CDR3 in DNA: TGTGCCAGCAGCTCCCCAACGACAACTAGTCGGGCCGATACGCAGTATTTT. Supplemented by reference TRBV7-2 and TRBJ2-3, the full variable domain reads GAGVSQSPSNKVTEKGKDVELRCDPISGHTALYWYRQSLGQGLEFLIYFQGNSAPDKSGLPSDRFSAERTGGSVSTLTIQRTQQEDSAVYLCASSSPTTTSRADTQYFGPGTRLTVL.

The chain links TRBV30 to TRBJ2-1; tentative D call: TRBD2 (5 bases). Between the trimmed V and J ends, which lost 0 bases and 3 bases, there was a span of 12 bases. This CDR3 has 15 amino acids. CDR1 and CDR2 from the germline V gene are GTSNPN and SVGIG (reference sequence). In DNA form, the CDR3 reads TGTGCCTGGAGTGTACAGTTTGAGGGCTACAATGAGCAGTTCTTC. This encodes CAWSVQFEGYNEQFF.

The chain uses TRBV7-8 and TRBJ1-1, with D possibly TRBD1 on 6 matching bases. This CDR3 region has 16 residues. V lost 7 bases, J lost 0 bases, and 18 bases lay in between. Germline V CDR1 and CDR2: SGHVS, FQNEAQ. The CDR3 region has the DNA TGTGCCAGCACCTTTGTACCCGGGACAATGAACACTGAAGCTTTCTTT. Encoded protein: CASTFVPGTMNTEAFF.

The rearrangement links TRBV28 to TRBJ1-1; tentatively, D is TRBD1 (5 bases). The V end was cut by 7 bases, the J end by 1 base, with 16 bases between. CDR1 is MDHEN and CDR2 is SYDVKM in the germline V gene. This CDR3 spans 15 amino acids. In nucleotides, the CDR3 is TGTGCCAGCACCGCCCGGGGGTCTGGGAACACTGAAGCTTTCTTT. This codes for CASTARGSGNTEAFF.

V usage is TRBV9 and J usage is TRBJ2-7, with a weak D call TRBD1 (6 bases). Germline V CDR1 and CDR2: SGDLS, YYNGEE. V gave up 2 bases and J gave up 4 bases, with 13 bases separating them. CDR3 length: 14 residues. For the CDR3, the DNA is TGTGCCAGCAGCGTTACCGGACAGCCGTACGAGCAGTACTTC. Translation gives CASSVTGQPYEQYF.

The rearrangement links TRBV19 to TRBJ1-5, with TRBD1 as a possible D gene (5 bases). The V gene's germline CDR1 is LNHDA and CDR2 SQIVND (reference sequence). Trimming removed 8 bases from V and 0 bases from J, with 17 bases in between. The CDR3 consists of 16 residues. The CDR3 DNA reads as TGTGCCAGTTACCCGCAGGGCCTTAATAGCAATCAGCCCCAGCATTTT. Translated: CASYPQGLNSNQPQHF.

V is TRBV5-1 and J is TRBJ2-7; 9 bases align to TRBD1. Per germline, CDR1 SGHRS and CDR2 YFSETQ. The CDR3 sequence is 14 residues long. With 5 bases clipped from V and 3 bases from J, the junction kept 6 bases outside the gene matches. For the CDR3, the DNA is TGCGCCAGCAGAGGTCTGACAGGGGGCTACGAGCAGTACTTC. Amino acids: CASRGLTGGYEQYF.

CDR3 sequence reads: CASSGVGTLAVNTGELFF. The CDR3 nucleotides are TGTGCCAGCAGTGGGGTCGGCACCCTAGCGGTGAACACCGGGGAGCTGTTTTTT. The rearrangement links TRBV2 to TRBJ2-2; TRBD2 aligns across 7 bases. The J segment lost 1 base and the V segment lost 4 bases, leaving 12 bases of the junction unmatched. The germline CDR1 and CDR2 sequences are SNHLY and FYNNEI. This CDR3 contains 18 residues.

This chain links TRBV4-3 with TRBJ2-1, with 15 bases that match TRBD2. Germline assignment: CDR1 LGHNA and CDR2 YSLEER. The CDR3 spans 16 residues. The ends lost 1 base at V and 7 bases at J; junction bases unmatched: 2. CDR3: CASSQGGLAGGNEQFF. DNA for the CDR3: TGCGCCAGCAGCCAAGGGGGACTAGCGGGAGGAAATGAGCAGTTCTTC.

The chain couples TRBV4-1 to TRBJ2-1; D remains unclear. Germline V lookup: CDR1 MGHRA, CDR2 YSYEKL. The CDR3 totals 17 residues. V was clipped by 4 bases and J by 3 bases, with 19 bases between them. CDR3 region: CASSPRPSTKYYNEQFF. CDR3 bases: TGCGCCAGCAGCCCCCGCCCGTCTACCAAATACTACAATGAGCAGTTCTTC.

V usage is TRBV27 and J usage is TRBJ1-1; D possibly corresponds to TRBD1 (5 bases). Trimming shortened V by 0 bases and J by 7 bases, and 15 bases separated the two germline ends. CDR1 MNHEY and CDR2 SMNVEV come from the germline V gene (reference sequence). CDR3 length: 15 residues. As DNA, the CDR3 is TGTGCCAGCAGTTTATCCCGCCGCATCGGGGGTGAAGCTTTCTTT. Translating gives CASSLSRRIGGEAFF.

The chain recombines TRBV30 with TRBJ1-3, with D possibly being TRBD1 (6 bases). Germline CDR1 and CDR2: GTSNPN and SVGIG (reference sequence). The length of the CDR3 is 14 residues. V shed 2 bases and J shed 0 bases, with 8 bases lying between them. CDR3 in DNA: TGTGCCTGGAGTCAGGGGAACTCTGGAAACACCATATATTTT. Translated, it gives CAWSQGNSGNTIYF.

On this clone: Its ends do not fully match the called genes, so a read error is possible. The V call is TRBV7-9, the J call TRBJ1-2; D gene ambiguous. Germline V lookup: CDR1 SEHNR, CDR2 FQNEAQ (reference sequence). CDR3 size: 11 residues. Here the CDR3 reads CASSLSGIPEF. CDR3 DNA: TGTGCCAGCAGCCTATCCGGGATACCCGAATTC.

This clone was recorded only once. V is TRBV2 and J is TRBJ2-1; D ambiguous. The CDR3 runs 14 residues. Germline V gene sequence: CDR1 SNHLY, CDR2 FYNNEI. Trimming removed 8 bases at V and 0 bases at J, with 11 bases between. CDR3 loop: CASAAASSYNEQFF. CDR3 bases: TGTGCCAGCGCCGCTGCGTCCTCCTACAATGAGCAGTTCTTC.

The genes are TRBV28 and TRBJ2-7, with 8 bases fitting TRBD1. In germline, CDR1 is MDHEN, CDR2 SYDVKM. The CDR3 covers 14 residues. J lost 4 bases, V lost 7 bases, and 9 bases had no gene match. The DNA for the CDR3 is TGTGCCAGCACACTGGACAGGGTTAGGTACGAGCAGTACTTC. Amino acids: CASTLDRVRYEQYF.

The chain links TRBV7-2 to TRBJ2-3, with D unclear. Germline CDR1 reads SGHTA; CDR2 reads FQGNSA. With 3 bases removed from V and 6 bases from J, the gap between germline ends came to 4 bases. The CDR3 has 11 residues. CDR3 sequence reads: CASSFVDTQYF. CDR3 bases: TGTGCCAGCAGCTTCGTGGATACGCAGTATTTT.

CDR3 protein: CASSFSGYYNEQFF. The CDR3 DNA reads as TGTGCCAGCAGTTTTTCGGGGTACTACAATGAGCAGTTCTTC. The chain recombines TRBV27 with TRBJ2-1, with a tentative D call TRBD2 (5 bases). Germline CDR1 is MNHEY and CDR2 is SMNVEV (reference sequence). The CDR3 is made up of 14 amino acids. V was shortened by 3 bases and J by 3 bases, with 9 bases between the two germline ends.

The chain has TRBV5-4 and TRBJ2-7; D unclear. Trimming left V 2 bases short and J 2 bases short, with 8 bases between. Germline CDR1 SGHNT, CDR2 YYREEE (reference sequence). The CDR3 is made up of 13 amino acids. The CDR3 coding sequence is TGTGCCAGCAGCTTTCGCGGAACCTACGAGCAGTACTTC. This encodes CASSFRGTYEQYF.

The rearrangement uses TRBV28 and TRBJ2-1; the match to TRBD1 covers 7 bases. With 4 bases clipped from V and 10 bases from J, the junction kept 10 bases outside the gene matches. The germline V gene encodes CDR1 MDHEN and CDR2 SYDVKM. CDR3 length: 14 residues. The CDR3 coding sequence is TGTGCCAGCAGTTCTACCGGGACAGAGGACGAGCAGTTCTTC. Amino acid sequence: CASSSTGTEDEQFF.

The chain combines TRBV6-5 with TRBJ1-2, with 9 bases identical to TRBD1. J was trimmed by 11 bases and V by 7 bases; bases with no gene match: 11. Germline assignment: CDR1 MNHEY and CDR2 SVGAGI. The CDR3 is made up of 13 amino acids. The chain's CDR3 is CASKKGQGRSYTF. The CDR3, as DNA: TGTGCCAGCAAGAAGGGACAGGGAAGGTCGTACACCTTC.

V usage is TRBV4-1 and J usage is TRBJ1-2; D not resolved. Trimming stripped 1 base from V and 4 bases from J, with 19 bases between. CDR3 length equals 17 residues. From germline, CDR1 is MGHRA and CDR2 YSYEKL. In nucleotides, the CDR3 is TGCGCCAGCAGCCAAGTGGTCCCTGATACGGTCGGCTATGGCTACACCTTC. It is translated as CASSQVVPDTVGYGYTF.

The rearrangement uses TRBV15 and TRBJ1-1, with 7 bases aligning to TRBD1. Germline V CDR1 and CDR2: LNHNV, YYDKDF (reference sequence). J was trimmed by 6 bases and V by 0 bases; bases with no gene match: 7. CDR3 length: 15 amino acids. CDR3 loop: CATSRDPTGKAEAFF. CDR3 in DNA: TGTGCCACCAGCAGAGACCCGACAGGGAAGGCTGAAGCTTTCTTT.

This chain uses TRBV5-4 with TRBJ1-2; weak D call: TRBD1 (5 bases). The CDR3 is 14 amino acids. The V and J ends lost 2 bases and 8 bases respectively, with 16 bases between them. Per the germline V gene, CDR1 is SGHNT and CDR2 is YYREEE (reference sequence). The CDR3, as DNA: TGTGCCAGCAGCTTTTGGGGCCGACTCAACGGCTACACCTTC. Residues: CASSFWGRLNGYTF.

This chain links TRBV28 with TRBJ2-7, with a tentative D call TRBD2 (6 bases). Deletions cut 10 bases from V and 5 bases from J, with 12 bases between. Germline loops: CDR1 MDHEN, CDR2 SYDVKM. This CDR3 is 11 amino acids long. CDR3 sequence: CATRLVHEQYF. Here the CDR3 DNA reads TGTGCCACCAGACTAGTTCACGAGCAGTACTTC.

V and J are TRBV27 and TRBJ1-2; 7 bases line up with TRBD1. CDR3 length equals 14 residues. CDR1 and CDR2 (germline): MNHEY, SMNVEV (reference sequence). The V and J ends lost 2 bases and 7 bases, in that order; junction bases with no gene match: 7. CDR3 coding DNA: TGTGCCAGCAGTTTAAAATGGGACAGCGGTGGCTACACCTTC. Translated, it gives CASSLKWDSGGYTF.

The chain joins TRBV2 to TRBJ1-4, with 9 bases aligning to TRBD1. V shed 7 bases and J 14 bases; nucleotides not matched to a gene: 17. This CDR3 spans 15 amino acids. The V gene's germline CDR1 is SNHLY and CDR2 FYNNEI. In DNA, the CDR3 is TGTGCCAGCAAGATAAACACAGGGGGCCCAACGGGGCTGTTTTTT. As protein: CASKINTGGPTGLFF.

The rearrangement joins TRBV5-1 to TRBJ2-7; a weak D match, TRBD2 (7 bases). This CDR3 comprises 13 residues. Germline V gene data show CDR1 as SGHRS and CDR2 as YFSETQ. Between the trimmed V and J ends, which lost 4 bases and 7 bases, there was a span of 15 bases. CDR3 in DNA: TGCGCCAGCAGCGAGGGGGGGAGGTCGGAGCAGTACTTC. The encoded protein is CASSEGGRSEQYF.

This chain joins TRBV19 and TRBJ2-1; D not certain. V shed 2 bases and J shed 2 bases, with 10 bases lying between them. The CDR3 has 15 amino acids. Germline V gene data show CDR1 as LNHDA and CDR2 as SQIVND (reference sequence). CDR3 nucleotides: TGTGCCAGTAGTATATTGGCCGTACCCTACAATGAGCAGTTCTTC. This codes for CASSILAVPYNEQFF. Based on the CDR3 plus reference TRBV19 and TRBJ2-1, the full variable domain is DGGITQSPKYLFRKEGQNVTLSCEQNLNHDAMYWYRQDPGQGLRLIYYSQIVNDFQKGDIAEGYSVSREKKESFPLTVTSAQKNPTAFYLCASSILAVPYNEQFFGPGTRLTVL.

The chain is built from TRBV5-6 and TRBJ1-1, with TRBD1 matching 7 bases. The CDR3 is made up of 13 amino acids. Germline assignment: CDR1 SGHDT and CDR2 YYEEEE. Germline trimming cut 1 base from V and 3 bases from J; bases unmatched to any gene: 0. This CDR3 is CASSLTGDTEAFF. In DNA form, the CDR3 reads TGTGCCAGCAGCTTGACAGGGGACACTGAAGCTTTCTTT.

This clone has only a few counts. The V and J genes are TRBV19 and TRBJ1-1, with D unresolved. The germline CDR1 and CDR2 sequences are LNHDA and SQIVND (reference sequence). Trimming took off 10 bases at V and 1 base at J, with 13 bases between the two ends. CDR3 length: 13 amino acids. The CDR3 loop is CATAGWANTEAFF. The CDR3 DNA reads TGTGCCACCGCGGGGTGGGCGAACACTGAAGCTTTCTTT.

This sequence joins TRBV7-9 and TRBJ1-1; D gene ambiguous. Germline CDR1 reads SEHNR; CDR2 reads FQNEAQ (reference sequence). This CDR3 has 15 amino acids. The ends were cut back, 4 bases at V and 0 bases at J, with 12 bases in the middle. The CDR3 coding sequence is TGTGCCAGCAGCTCCTCCTTACAGATGAACACTGAAGCTTTCTTT. This sequence encodes CASSSSLQMNTEAFF.